The clone carrying this TCR beta chain was recorded once. This specimen belongs to a study of blood T cell repertoires in COVID-19. In the study overall: Samples representing acute and convalescent COVID-19 were sourced from the United States, Italy and Spain.

The CDR3 has 12 amino acids. The germline V gene encodes CDR1 SGHNT and CDR2 YYREEE (reference sequence). After removal of 2 bases from V and 10 bases from J, the junction contained 3 bases not matched to a gene. Per the original methods: Amplified reference gene primers provided the basis for estimating nucleated cell counts. The table came from immunoSEQ multiplex PCR; TCRdb's copy has only in-frame clones and leaves some out. The V and J calls and the clone size are those of that table, but D and trimming were determined from the DNA. The sample consists of approximately 300,000 clones, around 92% of them appearing once.

The chain combines TRBV5-4 with TRBJ2-1; 7 bases are shared with TRBD2. This TCR was sampled from a man younger than 35 who had recovered from COVID-19. Sequencing was performed on peripheral blood. This chain's CDR3 is CASSFREGEQFF. In DNA, the CDR3 is TGTGCCAGCAGCTTCAGGGAGGGCGAGCAGTTCTTC.